This note documents a single TCR beta chain sequence. What it binds is unknown. This sample was taken from a study of T-cell reconstitution after alpha-beta-depleted transplantation in children. Regarding the study as a whole: The main origin of T-cell counts and diversity one year after transplant was newly produced T cells. Two months or so post-transplant, alpha-beta T cells reportedly derived from several hundred expanded graft clones.

Unique molecular identifiers were incorporated when the TCRbeta library was constructed. TCRdb re-called the PCR reads with MiXCR, one entry per CDR3 protein. The table includes a few hundred thousand distinct CDR3 sequences, almost 8% detected once. Source: peripheral blood, taken 360 days after TCRalphabeta/CD19-depleted stem cell transplant. The receptor was isolated from a female patient between 2 and 15 years old who had a stem cell transplant for Fanconi anemia, so the T cells may come from the graft donor.

CDR3: CSAWGGTSGGRSSDTQYF. The CDR3, as DNA: TGCAGTGCTTGGGGGGGGACTAGCGGGGGACGAAGCTCAGATACGCAGTATTTT. The chain couples TRBV20-1 to TRBJ2-3; 14 bases fit TRBD2. With V trimmed by 5 bases and J by 4 bases, 14 bases remained unmatched. The germline V gene encodes CDR1 DFQATT and CDR2 SNEGSKA (reference sequence). This CDR3 comprises 18 residues.